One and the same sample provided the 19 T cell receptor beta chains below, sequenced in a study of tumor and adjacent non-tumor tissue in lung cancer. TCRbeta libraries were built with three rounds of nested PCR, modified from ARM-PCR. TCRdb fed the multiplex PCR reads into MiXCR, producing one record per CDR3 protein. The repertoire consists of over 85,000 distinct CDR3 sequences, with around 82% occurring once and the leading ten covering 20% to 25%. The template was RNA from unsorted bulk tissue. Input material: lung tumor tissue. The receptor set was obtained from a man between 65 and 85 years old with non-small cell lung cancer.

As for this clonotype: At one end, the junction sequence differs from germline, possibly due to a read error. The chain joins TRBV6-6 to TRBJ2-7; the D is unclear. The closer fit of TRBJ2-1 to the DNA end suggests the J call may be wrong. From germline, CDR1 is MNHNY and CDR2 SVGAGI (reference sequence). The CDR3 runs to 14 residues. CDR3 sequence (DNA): TGTGCAAGCAGTTCCAACAAGGGATCCTACGAGCAGTTCTTC. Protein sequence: CASSSNKGSYEQFF.

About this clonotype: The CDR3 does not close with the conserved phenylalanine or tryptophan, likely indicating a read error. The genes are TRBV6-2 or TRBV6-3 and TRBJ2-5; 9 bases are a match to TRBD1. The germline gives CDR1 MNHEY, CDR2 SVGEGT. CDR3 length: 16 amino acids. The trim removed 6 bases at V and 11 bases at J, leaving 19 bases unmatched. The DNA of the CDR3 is TGTGCCAGCAGCCCCCGTGGACAGGGGATTCGGGTGACTCAGTACCTC. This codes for CASSPRGQGIRVTQYL.

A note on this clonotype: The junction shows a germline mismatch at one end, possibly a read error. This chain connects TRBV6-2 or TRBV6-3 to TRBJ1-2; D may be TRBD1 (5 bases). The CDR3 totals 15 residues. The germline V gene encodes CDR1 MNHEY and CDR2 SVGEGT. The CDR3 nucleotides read TGTGCCAGCAGTCATCCGGGACGGAAAAACTATGGCTACATCTTC. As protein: CASSHPGRKNYGYIF.

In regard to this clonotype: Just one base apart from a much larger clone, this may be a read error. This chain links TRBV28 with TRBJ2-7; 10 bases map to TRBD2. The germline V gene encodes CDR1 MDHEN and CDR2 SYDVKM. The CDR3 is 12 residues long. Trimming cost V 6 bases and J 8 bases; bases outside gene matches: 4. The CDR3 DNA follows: TGTGCCAGCAGGACTAGCGGGTACAAGCAGTACTTC. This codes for CASRTSGYKQYF.

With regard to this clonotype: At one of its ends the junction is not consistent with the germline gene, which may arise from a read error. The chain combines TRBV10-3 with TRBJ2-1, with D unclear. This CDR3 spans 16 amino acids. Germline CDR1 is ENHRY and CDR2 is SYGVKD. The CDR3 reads CAISESAGATYNEKFF. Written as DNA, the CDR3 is TGTGCCATCAGTGAGTCGGCTGGTGCAACCTACAATGAGAAGTTCTTC.

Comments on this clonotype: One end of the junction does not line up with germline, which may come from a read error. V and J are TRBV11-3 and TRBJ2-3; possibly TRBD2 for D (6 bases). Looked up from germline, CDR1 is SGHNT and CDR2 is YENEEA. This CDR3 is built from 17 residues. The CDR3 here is CSSSQGLTGSGSDAQYF. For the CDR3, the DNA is TGTTCCAGCAGCCAAGGACTAACGGGGTCGGGATCAGATGCGCAGTATTTT.

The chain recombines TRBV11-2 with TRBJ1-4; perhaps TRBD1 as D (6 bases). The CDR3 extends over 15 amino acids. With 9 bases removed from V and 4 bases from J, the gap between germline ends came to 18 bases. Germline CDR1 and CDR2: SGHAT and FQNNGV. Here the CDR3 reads CARSESGTSNEKLFF. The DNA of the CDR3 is TGTGCCAGGAGCGAAAGTGGGACAAGTAATGAAAAACTGTTTTTT.

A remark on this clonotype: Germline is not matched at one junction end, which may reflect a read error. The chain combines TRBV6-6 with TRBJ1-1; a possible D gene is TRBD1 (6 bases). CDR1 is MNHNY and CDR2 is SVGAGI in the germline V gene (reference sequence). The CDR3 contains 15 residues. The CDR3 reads CASSPSRGWNTEAFF. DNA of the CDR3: TGTGCCAGCAGCCCAAGTAGGGGGTGGAACACTGAGGCTTTCTTT.

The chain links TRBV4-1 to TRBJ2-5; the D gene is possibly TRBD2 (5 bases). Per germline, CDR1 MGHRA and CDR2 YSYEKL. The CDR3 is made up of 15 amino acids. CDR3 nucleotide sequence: TGCACCAATAGCCAAGATCGACTATCTATCGAGACCCAGTACTTC. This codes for CTNSQDRLSIETQYF.

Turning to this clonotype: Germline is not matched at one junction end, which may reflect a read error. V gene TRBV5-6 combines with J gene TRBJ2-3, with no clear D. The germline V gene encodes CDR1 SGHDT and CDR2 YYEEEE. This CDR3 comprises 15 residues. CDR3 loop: CANSLGQRSTDTQYF. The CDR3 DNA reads TGTGCCAACAGCTTGGGCCAGCGAAGTACAGATACGCAGTATTTT.

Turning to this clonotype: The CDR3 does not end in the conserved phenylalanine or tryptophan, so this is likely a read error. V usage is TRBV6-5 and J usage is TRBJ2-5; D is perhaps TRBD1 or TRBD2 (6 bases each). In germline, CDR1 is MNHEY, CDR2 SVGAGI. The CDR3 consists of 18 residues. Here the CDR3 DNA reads TGTGCCGGCAGTCCGAGGGGGGTGATAGCCGGAGGAGAAGAGACCCAGTACTTA. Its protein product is CAGSPRGVIAGGEETQYL.

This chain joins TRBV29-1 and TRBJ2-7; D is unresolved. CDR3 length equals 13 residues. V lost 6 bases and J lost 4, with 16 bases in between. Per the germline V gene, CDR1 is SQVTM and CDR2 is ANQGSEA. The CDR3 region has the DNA TGCAGCGTCACACAAGGTACAACGTACGAGCAGTACTTC. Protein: CSVTQGTTYEQYF.

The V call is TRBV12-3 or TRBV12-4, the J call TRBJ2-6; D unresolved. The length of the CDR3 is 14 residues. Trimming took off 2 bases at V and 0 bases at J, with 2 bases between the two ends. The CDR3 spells CASSLYSGANVLTF. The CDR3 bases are TGTGCCAGCAGTTTATACTCTGGGGCCAACGTCCTGACTTTC.

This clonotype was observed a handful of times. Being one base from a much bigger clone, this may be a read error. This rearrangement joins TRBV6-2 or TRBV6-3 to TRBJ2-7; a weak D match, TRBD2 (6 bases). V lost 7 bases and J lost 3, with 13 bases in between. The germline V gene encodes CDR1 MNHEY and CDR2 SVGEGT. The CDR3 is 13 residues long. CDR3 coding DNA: TGTGCCAGCATCCGGAGGGCCGACTACGAGCAGTACTTC. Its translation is CASIRRADYEQYF.

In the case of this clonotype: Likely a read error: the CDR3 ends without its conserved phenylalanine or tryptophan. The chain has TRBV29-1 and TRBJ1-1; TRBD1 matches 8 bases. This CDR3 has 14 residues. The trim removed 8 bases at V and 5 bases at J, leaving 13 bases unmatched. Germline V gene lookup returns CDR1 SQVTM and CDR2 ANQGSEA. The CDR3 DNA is TGCAGCATCTTTGGACAGGGAACTAAAACTGAAGCTTTCATT. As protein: CSIFGQGTKTEAFI.

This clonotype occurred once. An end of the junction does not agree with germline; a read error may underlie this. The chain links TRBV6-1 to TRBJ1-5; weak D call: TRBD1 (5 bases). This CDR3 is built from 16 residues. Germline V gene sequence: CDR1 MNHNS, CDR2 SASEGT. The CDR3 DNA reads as TGTGCCAGCAATGAAGGTAGAGGGACCGTAATTCAGCCCCAGCATTTT. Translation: CASNEGRGTVIQPQHF.

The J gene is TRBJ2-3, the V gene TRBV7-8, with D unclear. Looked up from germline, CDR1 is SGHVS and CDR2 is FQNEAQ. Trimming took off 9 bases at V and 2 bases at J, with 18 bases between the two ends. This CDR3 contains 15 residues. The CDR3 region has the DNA TGTGCCAGGAGCCCCTTAGTTATTTTCACAGATACGCAGTATTTT. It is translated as CARSPLVIFTDTQYF. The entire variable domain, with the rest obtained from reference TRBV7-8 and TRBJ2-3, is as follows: GAGVSQSPRYKVAKRGQDVALRCDPISGHVSLFWYQQALGQGPEFLTYFQNEAQLDKSGLPSDRFFAERPEGSVSTLKIQRTQQEDSAVYLCARSPLVIFTDTQYFGPGTRLTVL.

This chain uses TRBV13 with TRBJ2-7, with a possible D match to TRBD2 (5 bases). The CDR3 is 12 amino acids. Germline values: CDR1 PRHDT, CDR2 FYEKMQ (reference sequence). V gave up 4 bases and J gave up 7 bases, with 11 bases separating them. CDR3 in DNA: TGTGCCAGCAGCTCAACCACGGGGGAGCAGTACTTC. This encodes CASSSTTGEQYF.

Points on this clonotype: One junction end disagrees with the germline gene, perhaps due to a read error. The CDR3 bases are TGTGCCAGCAATTTAGCGGGGGTAAAAGAGACCCAGTACTTC. This sequence encodes CASNLAGVKETQYF. The chain is built from TRBV28 and TRBJ2-5; TRBD2 matches 9 bases. Germline V gene data show CDR1 as MDHEN and CDR2 as SYDVKM. This CDR3 has 14 residues.